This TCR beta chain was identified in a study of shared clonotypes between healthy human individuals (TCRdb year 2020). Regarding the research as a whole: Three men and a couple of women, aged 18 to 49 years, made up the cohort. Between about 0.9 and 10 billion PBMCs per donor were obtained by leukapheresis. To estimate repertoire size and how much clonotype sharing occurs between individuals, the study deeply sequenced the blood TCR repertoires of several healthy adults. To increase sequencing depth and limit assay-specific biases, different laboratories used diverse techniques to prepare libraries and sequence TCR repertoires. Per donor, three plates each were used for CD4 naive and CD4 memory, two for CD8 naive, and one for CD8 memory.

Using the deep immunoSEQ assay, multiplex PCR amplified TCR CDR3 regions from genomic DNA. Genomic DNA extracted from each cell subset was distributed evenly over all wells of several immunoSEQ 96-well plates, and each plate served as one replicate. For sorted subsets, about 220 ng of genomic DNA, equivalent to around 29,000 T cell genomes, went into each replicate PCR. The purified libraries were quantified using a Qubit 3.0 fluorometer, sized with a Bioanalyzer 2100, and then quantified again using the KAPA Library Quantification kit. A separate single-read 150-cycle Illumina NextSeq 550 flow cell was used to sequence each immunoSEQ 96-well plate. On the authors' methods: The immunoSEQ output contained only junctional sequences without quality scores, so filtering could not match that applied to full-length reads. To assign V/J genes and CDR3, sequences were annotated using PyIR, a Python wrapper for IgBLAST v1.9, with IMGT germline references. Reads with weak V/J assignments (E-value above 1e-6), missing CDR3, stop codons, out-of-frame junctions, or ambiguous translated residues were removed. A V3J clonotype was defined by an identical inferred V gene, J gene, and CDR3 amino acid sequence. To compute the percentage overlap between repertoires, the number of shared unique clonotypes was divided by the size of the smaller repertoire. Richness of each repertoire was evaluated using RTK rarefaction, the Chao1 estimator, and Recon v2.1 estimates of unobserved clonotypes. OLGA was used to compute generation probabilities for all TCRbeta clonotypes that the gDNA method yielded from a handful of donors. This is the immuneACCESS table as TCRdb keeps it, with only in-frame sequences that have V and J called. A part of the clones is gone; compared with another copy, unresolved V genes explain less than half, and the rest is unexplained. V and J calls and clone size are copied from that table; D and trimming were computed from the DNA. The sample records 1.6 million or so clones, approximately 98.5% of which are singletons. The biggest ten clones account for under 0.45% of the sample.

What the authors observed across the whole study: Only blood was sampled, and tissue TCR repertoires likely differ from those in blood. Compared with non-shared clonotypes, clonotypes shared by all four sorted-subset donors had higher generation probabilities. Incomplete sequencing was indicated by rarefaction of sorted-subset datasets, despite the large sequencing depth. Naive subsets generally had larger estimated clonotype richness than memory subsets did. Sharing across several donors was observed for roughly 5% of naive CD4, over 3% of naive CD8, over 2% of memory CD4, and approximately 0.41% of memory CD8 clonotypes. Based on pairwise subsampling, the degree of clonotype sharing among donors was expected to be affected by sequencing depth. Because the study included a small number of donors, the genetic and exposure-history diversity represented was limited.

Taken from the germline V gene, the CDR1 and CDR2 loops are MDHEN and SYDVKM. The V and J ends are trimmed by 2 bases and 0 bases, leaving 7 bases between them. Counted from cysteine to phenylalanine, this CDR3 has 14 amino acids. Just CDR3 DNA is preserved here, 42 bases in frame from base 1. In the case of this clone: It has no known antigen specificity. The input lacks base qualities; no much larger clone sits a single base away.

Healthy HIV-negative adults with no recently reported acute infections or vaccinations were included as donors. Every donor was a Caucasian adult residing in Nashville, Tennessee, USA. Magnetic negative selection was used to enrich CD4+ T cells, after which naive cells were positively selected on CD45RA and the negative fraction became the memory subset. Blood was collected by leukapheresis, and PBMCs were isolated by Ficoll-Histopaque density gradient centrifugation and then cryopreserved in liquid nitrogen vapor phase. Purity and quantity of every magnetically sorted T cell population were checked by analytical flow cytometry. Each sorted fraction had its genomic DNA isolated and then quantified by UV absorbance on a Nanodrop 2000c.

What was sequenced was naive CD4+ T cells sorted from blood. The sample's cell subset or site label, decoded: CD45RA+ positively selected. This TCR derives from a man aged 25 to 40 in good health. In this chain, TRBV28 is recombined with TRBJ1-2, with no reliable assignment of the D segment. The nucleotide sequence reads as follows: TGTGCCAGCAGTTTACAGGCGGCTAACTATGGCTACACCTTC. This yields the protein CASSLQAANYGYTF.